These T cell receptor beta chains were read from a single sample in a study of control samples from healthy donors and cancer patients. This table comes from immunoSEQ multiplex PCR, and its TCRdb copy is limited to in-frame clones, with some not included. In the table there are 95,000 to 150,000 clones, about 89% of which are singletons. The sequenced sample was blood. Source of these receptors: a young woman in good health. Each CDR3 is given with its conserved first and last residue. D genes are given only for firm matches. The size entry is marked missing in some rows and otherwise reads once, few, many or a size class.

V gene,J gene,clone size,D gene,CDR3 DNA,CDR3 protein
TRBV7-9,TRBJ1-1,.,.,TGTGCCAGCAGCCGAGGGGCAGACCCCGGTTTCTCAGAGTTT,CASSRGADPGFSEF
TRBV24-1,TRBJ2-1,.,TRBD2,TGTGCCACCAGTGACTGCTGCGTCACCGTTAAAATAGCGGGATTTGTTGGTAATGAGCAGTTCTTC,CATSDCCVTVKIAGFVGNEQFF
TRBV18,TRBJ1-1,.,.,TGTGCCAGCTCACCTACCCTCGGGGGAGGCGACGGGACTGAAGCTTTCTTT,CASSPTLGGGDGTEAFF
TRBV30,TRBJ2-7,few,.,TGTGCCTGGAGTGCCCCCCCGGGACACGTTTCCTACGAGCAGTACTTC,CAWSAPPGHVSYEQYF
TRBV19,TRBJ2-5,.,TRBD2,TGTGCCAGTAGTATCGCGGGAGGGGCGGAGACCCAGTACTTC,CASSIAGGAETQYF
TRBV4-2,TRBJ2-1,.,.,TGTGCCAGCAGCCCACAAGCTGGGGGGCCCTACAATGAGCAGTTCTTC,CASSPQAGGPYNEQFF
TRBV7-2,TRBJ1-4,.,.,TGTGCCAGCAGCTTAGTTCTAGCTTTAAATGAAAAACTGTTTTTT,CASSLVLALNEKLFF
TRBV6-5,TRBJ1-2,.,TRBD1,TGTGCCAGCAGTTCCAGGGGGGACAGTCGGCGGGGCTACACCTTC,CASSSRGDSRRGYTF
TRBV5-1,TRBJ2-1,.,.,TGCGCCAGCAGCTTGGAGGGGTTCTCCTACAATGAGCAGTTCTTC,CASSLEGFSYNEQFF
TRBV7-2,TRBJ2-7,.,.,TGTGCCAGCAGCTTTCGGCCGACAGGCCCCTACGAGCAGTACTTC,CASSFRPTGPYEQYF
TRBV7-7,TRBJ2-2,.,TRBD2,TGTGCCAGCAGCATTAGCGGGGGGGCGTTCACCGGGGAGCTGTTTTTT,CASSISGGAFTGELFF
TRBV7-2,TRBJ1-4,.,.,TGTGCCAGCAGCCTGCTCGGGGTAGCTAATGAAAAACTGTTTTTT,CASSLLGVANEKLFF
TRBV10-3,TRBJ2-7,.,.,TGTGCCATCGGCCAGGACGGAGGCTACGAGCAGTACTTC,CAIGQDGGYEQYF
TRBV18,TRBJ2-7,.,.,TGTGCCAGCTCCCCCAATAGGAACGAGCAGTACTTC,CASSPNRNEQYF
TRBV7-2,TRBJ2-7,.,.,TGTGCCAGCAGCTTAGAGGGCGGAGAGGGCTCCTACGAGCAGTACTTC,CASSLEGGEGSYEQYF
TRBV7-9,TRBJ1-6,.,.,TGTGCCAGCAGCTTAGACGTCCTTGATTCACCCCTCCACTTT,CASSLDVLDSPLHF
TRBV15,TRBJ2-3,.,TRBD2,TGTGCCACCAGCAGAGGACTAGCGGACACAGATACGCAGTATTTT,CATSRGLADTDTQYF
TRBV5-1,TRBJ2-7,.,.,TGCGCCAGCAGCTTGGTTGTCGGATCCGGGGAGCAGTACTTC,CASSLVVGSGEQYF
TRBV6-6,TRBJ1-6,.,TRBD1,TGTGCCAGCAGGGGACAGCTAAATTCACCCCTCCACTTT,CASRGQLNSPLHF
TRBV27,TRBJ1-2,.,.,TGTGCCAGCAGCTTGTCGGCTAACTATGGCTACACCTTC,CASSLSANYGYTF
TRBV25-1,TRBJ2-1,.,TRBD1,TGTGCCAGCAGTGAAGTAACTCGGACAGGGGGCGGTCGGAATGAGCAGTTCTTC,CASSEVTRTGGGRNEQFF
TRBV10-3,TRBJ1-5,.,.,TGTGCCATCAGTGAGGATATGGGGGTCACCAATCAGCCCCAGCATTTT,CAISEDMGVTNQPQHF
TRBV27,TRBJ2-7,.,.,TGTGCCAGCAGTCCAAGGGACATCTCCTACGAGCAGTACTTC,CASSPRDISYEQYF
TRBV19,TRBJ2-1,.,TRBD2,TGTGCCAGTAGTTTCAGCGGGGGCAGCTCCTACAATGAGCAGTTCTTC,CASSFSGGSSYNEQFF
TRBV3-1/TRBV3-2,TRBJ2-1,.,TRBD2,TGTGCCAGCACAGGACTAGCGGGGGTCAATGAGCAGTTCTTC,CASTGLAGVNEQFF
TRBV27,TRBJ1-6,few,.,TGTGCCAGCAGTTTCCAGGGGTTCCAGGATTCACCCCTCCACTTT,CASSFQGFQDSPLHF
TRBV6-5,TRBJ1-1,.,.,TGTGCCAGCAGCCAATTTGCAGGGAACACTGAAGCTTTCTTT,CASSQFAGNTEAFF
TRBV6-5,TRBJ2-4,.,.,TGTGCCAGCAGGGTGGATCGAGCCAAAAACATTCAGTACTTC,CASRVDRAKNIQYF